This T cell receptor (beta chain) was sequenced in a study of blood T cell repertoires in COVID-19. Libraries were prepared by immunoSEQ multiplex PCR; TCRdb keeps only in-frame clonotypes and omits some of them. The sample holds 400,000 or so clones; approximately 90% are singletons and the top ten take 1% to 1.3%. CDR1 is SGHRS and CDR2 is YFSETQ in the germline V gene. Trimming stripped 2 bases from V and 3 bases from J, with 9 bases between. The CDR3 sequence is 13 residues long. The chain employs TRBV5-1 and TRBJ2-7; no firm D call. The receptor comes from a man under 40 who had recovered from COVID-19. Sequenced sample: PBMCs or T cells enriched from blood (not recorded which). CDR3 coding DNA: TGCGCCAGCAGCTTAGGAGATAACTACGAGCAGTACTTC. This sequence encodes CASSLGDNYEQYF.